The 12 T cell receptor beta chains below come from one sample, sequenced in a study of tumor-infiltrating lymphocytes in primary liver carcinoma. Using a constant-region primer together with ProtoScript II reverse transcriptase, TCR beta cDNA was made from roughly 540 ng of total RNA. Libraries covering TCR beta were generated through three nested multiplex PCR rounds (using a slightly modified ARM-PCR). Two initial PCR rounds of about 10 cycles each paired TRBV1-TRBV30 forward primers with a C-beta reverse primer. TCRdb reanalysed the multiplex PCR reads using MiXCR and keeps one entry per CDR3 protein. The sample lists about 100,000 distinct CDR3 sequences, under 70% occurring once. Co-extracted RNA and DNA came from about 20-30 mg of unsorted bulk tissue. The source material was liver tumor tissue from sampling region 2. Subset: tumor region T2, inferior pole. The receptors come from a woman aged 55-70 years with primary liver carcinoma and hepatitis B virus infection.

Regarding this clonotype: The junction departs from germline at one end; a sequencing error may be responsible. The genes are TRBV6-1 and TRBJ2-6; D not certain. The germline CDR1 and CDR2 sequences are MNHNS and SASEGT. The CDR3 is made up of 15 amino acids. CDR3 region: CASSERYSGTNVLTF. CDR3 bases: TGTGCCAGCAGTGAAAGATACTCTGGGACCAACGTCCTGACTTTC.

This clonotype was detected only a few times. The CDR3 region is CALAGGPGREQFF. CDR3 nucleotide sequence: TGTGCCCTAGCGGGAGGGCCCGGACGTGAGCAGTTCTTC. The chain links TRBV7-2 to TRBJ2-1; 12 positions agree with TRBD2. Per germline, CDR1 SGHTA and CDR2 FQGNSA. V gave up 11 bases and J gave up 9 bases; unmatched junction bases: 8. The CDR3 loop spans 13 amino acids.

This clonotype was observed once. Germline and junction disagree at one end, which may indicate a read error. The V gene is TRBV5-1, the J gene TRBJ2-2; perhaps TRBD2 as D (5 bases). CDR1 is SGHRS, CDR2 YFSETQ, per germline. CDR3 length: 15 residues. CDR3 nucleotides: TGCGCCAGCAGCTTGCTGATCCCGTACACCGGGGAACTGTTTTTT. As protein: CASSLLIPYTGELFF.

Of note for this clonotype: A read error may explain this, as a much larger clone is one base away. The V and J genes are TRBV28 and TRBJ2-1; possible D gene TRBD2, 5 bases. The length of the CDR3 is 15 residues. From germline, CDR1 is MDHEN and CDR2 SYDVKM. Trimming removed 1 base from V and 5 bases from J, with 12 bases in between. The CDR3 region is CASSLLGSVHNEQFF. The CDR3 DNA sequence: TGTGCCAGCAGTTTATTAGGGAGCGTACACAATGAGCAGTTCTTC.

This clonotype was detected once. One end of the junction is discordant with germline, which a read error may explain. The chain carries TRBV6-1 and TRBJ2-5; D ambiguous. CDR3 size: 15 residues. Germline V CDR1 and CDR2: MNHNS, SASEGT. The CDR3: CTSTQTSMGKENQYF. CDR3 in DNA: TGTACCAGCACGCAAACTTCGATGGGGAAAGAGAACCAGTACTTC.

There are many counts of this clonotype. This chain joins TRBV25-1 and TRBJ1-2; 7 nucleotides line up with TRBD1. Trimming cost V 6 bases and J 7 bases; bases outside gene matches: 8. The CDR3 contains 13 residues. Germline V gene data show CDR1 as MGHDK and CDR2 as SYGVNS. CDR3 DNA: TGTGCCAGCAGCGGTAGACAGGGCGGTGGCTACACCTTC. Translation: CASSGRQGGGYTF.

About this clonotype itself: Given a much more abundant clone one base away, this may be a read error. The V and J genes are TRBV5-4 and TRBJ2-1; TRBD1 is a possible D gene (6 bases). The germline V gene encodes CDR1 SGHNT and CDR2 YYREEE (reference sequence). CDR3 size: 14 residues. The CDR3 here is CVSSKNRDISEQFF. The CDR3 DNA reads TGTGTCAGCAGCAAAAACAGGGATATTAGTGAGCAGTTCTTC.

The rearrangement joins TRBV18 to TRBJ2-1, with TRBD2 matching over 13 bases. V shed 8 bases and J 5 bases; nucleotides not matched to a gene: 3. Germline CDR1 is KGHSH and CDR2 is LQKENI. This CDR3 has 14 amino acids. The chain's CDR3 is CASRGTSGNNEQFF. CDR3 coding DNA: TGTGCCAGCCGCGGGACTAGCGGGAACAATGAGCAGTTCTTC.

In regard to this clonotype: It may be a read error: a sequence one base away is much more abundant. The gene calls are TRBV11-2 and TRBJ2-4; D ambiguous. This CDR3 has 12 amino acids. Looked up from germline, CDR1 is SGHAT and CDR2 is FQNNGV. V gave up 8 bases and J gave up 7 bases, with 12 bases separating them. CDR3 sequence: CASDLVPNIQYF. CDR3 nucleotides: TGTGCCAGCGACTTAGTTCCGAACATTCAGTACTTC.

This rearrangement joins TRBV28 to TRBJ2-3; perhaps TRBD1 as D (6 bases). Germline-derived CDR1 and CDR2 are MDHEN and SYDVKM. Between the trimmed V and J ends, which lost 6 bases and 2 bases, there was a span of 12 bases. This CDR3 has 14 amino acids. The CDR3 is CASSPDRYTDTQYF. CDR3 in DNA: TGTGCCAGCAGCCCCGACAGGTACACAGATACGCAGTATTTT.

DNA of the CDR3: TGTGTGTTGAATCCTCCTGGGGGGGCGGAGCAGTACTTC. This encodes CVLNPPGGAEQYF. V and J are TRBV25-1 and TRBJ2-7, with D possibly TRBD2 on 7 matching bases. The V gene's germline CDR1 is MGHDK and CDR2 SYGVNS. This CDR3 comprises 13 residues.

Concerning this clonotype itself: The junction departs from the called germline gene at one end, perhaps through a read error. The chain joins TRBV6-5 to TRBJ1-2, with D perhaps matching TRBD1 (5 bases). Germline V lookup: CDR1 MNHEY, CDR2 SVGAGI. The CDR3 is 14 amino acids. The CDR3 coding sequence is TGTGCCAGCAGTATGCAGGGACCTCAATATGGCTACAGCTTC. Translation gives CASSMQGPQYGYSF.